The present entry profiles one TCR beta chain with its context. Some clones are missing from TCRdb's copy, which holds only in-frame ones; the method was immunoSEQ multiplex PCR. The profile shows fewer than 200,000 clones, 84% of them singletons. V dropped 6 bases and J dropped 4; count of bases not matched to a gene: 3. The CDR3 loop spans 13 amino acids. Germline-derived CDR1 and CDR2 are MNHEY and SVGAGI. This entry belongs to a study of blood T cell repertoires in COVID-19. The chain couples TRBV6-5 to TRBJ1-1; 9 bases line up with TRBD1. Sequencing used peripheral blood. The receptor comes from a man between 40 and 49 years old who had recovered from COVID-19. The CDR3 reads CASSLDRGTEAFF. In DNA form, the CDR3 reads TGTGCCAGCAGCTTGGACAGGGGCACTGAAGCTTTCTTT.